One and the same sample provided the 8 T cell receptor beta chains below, sequenced in a study of cytomegalovirus exposure and HLA in healthy donors. The PCR ran on 60 Vbeta and 13 Jbeta primers. Sequenced by immunoSEQ multiplex PCR; TCRdb stores in-frame clones only, minus some. The data show around 130,000 clones, 80% seen once. The sample consisted of PBMCs. The receptor set was obtained from a human donor in good health.

The rearrangement uses TRBV5-1 and TRBJ2-2; 8 nucleotides agree with TRBD1. Germline CDR1 and CDR2: SGHRS and YFSETQ. This CDR3 is 18 amino acids long. The V segment lost 4 bases and the J segment 0 bases; nucleotides outside the gene matches: 11. This CDR3 reads CASSPRLTGDANTGELFF. The CDR3 coding sequence is TGCGCCAGCAGCCCCCGGTTGACAGGGGACGCGAACACCGGGGAGCTGTTTTTT.

The chain is built from TRBV14 and TRBJ1-1; 7 positions match TRBD1. The CDR3 has 15 residues. The junction had 2 bases not matched to a gene; V was cut back by 1 base and J by 0 bases. Germline CDR1 is SGHDN and CDR2 is FVKESK. The CDR3 region is CASSQGTGLNTEAFF. The CDR3 nucleotides are TGTGCCAGCAGCCAAGGGACAGGATTGAACACTGAAGCTTTCTTT.

This clone turned up a few times. V is TRBV6-5 and J is TRBJ1-1; a possible D gene is TRBD1 (5 bases). Deletions cut 4 bases from V and 1 base from J, with 10 bases between. Germline lookup yields CDR1 MNHEY and CDR2 SVGAGI. The CDR3 spans 14 residues. CDR3 amino acids: CASSWQGGNTEAFF. Here the CDR3 DNA reads TGTGCCAGCAGTTGGCAGGGAGGGAACACTGAAGCTTTCTTT.

About this clone itself: At one end the junction does not follow the germline gene, possibly because of a read error. Within the sample, other DNA sequences also encode this same CDR3. This chain links TRBV18 with TRBJ1-5, with 7 bases that match TRBD1. The CDR3 consists of 13 residues. Per the germline V gene, CDR1 is KGHSH and CDR2 is LQKENI. DNA of the CDR3: TGTGCCAGCTCCACCGGGACAGAGGGGAAGTTCCTGTTT. Translating it yields CASSTGTEGKFLF.

V is TRBV7-3 and J is TRBJ2-3; TRBD2 agrees at 7 bases. The CDR3 length is 16 residues. Looked up from germline, CDR1 is SGHTA and CDR2 is FQGTGA. J was trimmed by 2 bases and V by 5 bases; bases with no gene match: 10. The CDR3 bases are TGTGCCAGCAGCCCCTACGGCGGGGGTATCACAGATACGCAGTATTTT. It translates to CASSPYGGGITDTQYF.

The gene calls are TRBV4-1 and TRBJ2-1, with TRBD1 as a possible D gene (6 bases). This CDR3 contains 18 residues. Trimming cost V 1 base and J 4 bases, with 20 bases left between them. Germline assignment: CDR1 MGHRA and CDR2 YSYEKL. This CDR3 reads CASSQGSRWGPIYNEQFF. CDR3 bases: TGCGCCAGCAGCCAAGGTTCCCGGTGGGGGCCGATTTACAATGAGCAGTTCTTC.

This chain links TRBV29-1 with TRBJ2-7, with 15 bases lining up with TRBD2. Losses at the gene ends were 4 bases for V and 0 bases for J; bases not matched to a gene: 10. This CDR3 region has 18 residues. Germline V lookup: CDR1 SQVTM, CDR2 ANQGSEA. The CDR3 coding sequence is TGCAGCGTTGGTGCCGGGACTAGCGGGGGGTTAAGCTCCTACGAGCAGTACTTC. It yields the protein CSVGAGTSGGLSSYEQYF.

V and J are TRBV29-1 and TRBJ2-3; a possible D gene is TRBD1 (6 bases). V was pared by 7 bases and J by 2 bases, with 19 bases between. There are 15 residues in the CDR3. Looked up from germline, CDR1 is SQVTM and CDR2 is ANQGSEA. This CDR3 reads CSGGRLVMDTDTQYF. The CDR3 coding sequence is TGCAGCGGGGGGCGCCTCGTGATGGACACAGATACGCAGTATTTT.